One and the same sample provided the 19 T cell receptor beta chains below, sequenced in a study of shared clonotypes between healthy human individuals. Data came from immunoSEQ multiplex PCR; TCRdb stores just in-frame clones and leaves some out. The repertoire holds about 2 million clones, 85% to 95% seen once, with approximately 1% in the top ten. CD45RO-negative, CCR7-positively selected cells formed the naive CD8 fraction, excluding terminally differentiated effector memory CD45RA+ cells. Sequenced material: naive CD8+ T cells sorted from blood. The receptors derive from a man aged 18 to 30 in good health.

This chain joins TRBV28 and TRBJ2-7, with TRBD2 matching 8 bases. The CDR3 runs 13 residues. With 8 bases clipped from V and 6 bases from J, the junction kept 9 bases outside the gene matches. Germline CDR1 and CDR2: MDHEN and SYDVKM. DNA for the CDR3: TGTGCCAGCGATGGGATAGCGGGGCCCGAGCAGTACTTC. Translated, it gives CASDGIAGPEQYF.

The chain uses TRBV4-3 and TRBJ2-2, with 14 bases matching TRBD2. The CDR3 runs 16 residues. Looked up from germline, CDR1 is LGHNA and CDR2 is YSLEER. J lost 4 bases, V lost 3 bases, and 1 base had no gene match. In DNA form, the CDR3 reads TGCGCCAGCAGCCAGGGACTAGCGGGAGTCACCGGGGAGCTGTTTTTT. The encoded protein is CASSQGLAGVTGELFF.

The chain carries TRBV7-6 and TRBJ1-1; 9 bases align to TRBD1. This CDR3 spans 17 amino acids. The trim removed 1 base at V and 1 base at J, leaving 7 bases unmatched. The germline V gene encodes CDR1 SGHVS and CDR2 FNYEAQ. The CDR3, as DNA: TGTGCCAGCAGCTTAGAACAGGGGGCGATTAGGAACACTGAAGCTTTCTTT. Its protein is CASSLEQGAIRNTEAFF.

The CDR3 nucleotides read TGTGCCTGGAGCCCTGGGGAGGGGGTAGTTGAAAAACTGTTTTTT. Residues: CAWSPGEGVVEKLFF. The chain joins TRBV30 to TRBJ1-4, with TRBD1 as a possible D gene (6 bases). The CDR3 sequence is 15 residues long. Germline V gene sequence: CDR1 GTSNPN, CDR2 SVGIG (reference sequence). Trimming cost V 3 bases and J 7 bases, with 18 bases left between them.

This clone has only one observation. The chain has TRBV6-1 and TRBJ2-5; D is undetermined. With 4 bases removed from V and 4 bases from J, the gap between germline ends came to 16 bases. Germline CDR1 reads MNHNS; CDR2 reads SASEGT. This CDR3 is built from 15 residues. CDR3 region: CASSGEVGRGETQYF. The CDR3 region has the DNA TGTGCCAGCAGTGGAGAGGTTGGCCGTGGAGAGACCCAGTACTTC.

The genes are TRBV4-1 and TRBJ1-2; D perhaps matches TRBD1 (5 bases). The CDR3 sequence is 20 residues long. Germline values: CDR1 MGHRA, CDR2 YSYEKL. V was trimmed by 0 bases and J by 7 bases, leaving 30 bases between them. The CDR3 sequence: CASSQEGEGAGGQGPIGYTF. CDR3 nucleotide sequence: TGCGCCAGCAGCCAAGAGGGAGAGGGAGCCGGCGGACAAGGGCCTATTGGCTACACCTTC.

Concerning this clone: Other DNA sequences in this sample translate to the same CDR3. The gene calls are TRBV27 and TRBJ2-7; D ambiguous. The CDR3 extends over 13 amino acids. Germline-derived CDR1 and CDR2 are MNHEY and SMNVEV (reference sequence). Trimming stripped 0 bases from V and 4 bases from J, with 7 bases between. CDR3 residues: CASSLSLGYEQYF. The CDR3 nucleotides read TGTGCCAGCAGTTTATCTCTGGGGTACGAGCAGTACTTC.

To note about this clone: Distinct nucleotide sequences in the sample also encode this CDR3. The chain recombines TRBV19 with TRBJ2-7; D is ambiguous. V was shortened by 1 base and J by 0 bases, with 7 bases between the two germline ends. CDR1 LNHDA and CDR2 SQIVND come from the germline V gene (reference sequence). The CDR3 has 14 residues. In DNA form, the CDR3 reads TGTGCCAGTAGTATAGCCGCCAGCTCCTACGAGCAGTACTTC. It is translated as CASSIAASSYEQYF.

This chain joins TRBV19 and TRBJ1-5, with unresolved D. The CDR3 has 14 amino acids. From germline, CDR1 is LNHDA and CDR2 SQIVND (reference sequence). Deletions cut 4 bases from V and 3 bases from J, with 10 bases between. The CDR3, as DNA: TGTGCCAGTAGTACTGAGGCCCCCAATCAGCCCCAGCATTTT. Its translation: CASSTEAPNQPQHF.

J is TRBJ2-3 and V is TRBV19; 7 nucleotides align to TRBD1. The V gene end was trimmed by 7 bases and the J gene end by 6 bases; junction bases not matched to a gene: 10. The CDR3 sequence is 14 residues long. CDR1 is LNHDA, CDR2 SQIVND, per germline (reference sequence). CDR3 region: CASTPTGVGDTQYF. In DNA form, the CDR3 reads TGTGCCAGTACCCCCACAGGGGTTGGTGATACGCAGTATTTT.

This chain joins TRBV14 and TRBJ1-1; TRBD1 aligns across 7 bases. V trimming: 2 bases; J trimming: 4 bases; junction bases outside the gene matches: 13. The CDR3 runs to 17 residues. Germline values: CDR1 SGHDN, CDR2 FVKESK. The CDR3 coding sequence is TGTGCCAGCAGCCAATTCGAGGGGGCCGGTTCCGGCACTGAAGCTTTCTTT. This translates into CASSQFEGAGSGTEAFF.

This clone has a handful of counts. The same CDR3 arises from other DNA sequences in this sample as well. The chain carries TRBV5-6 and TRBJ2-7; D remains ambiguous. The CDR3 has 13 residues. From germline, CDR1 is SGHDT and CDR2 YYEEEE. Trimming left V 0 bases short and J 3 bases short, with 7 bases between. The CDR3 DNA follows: TGTGCCAGCAGCTTGGGGTCGGGCTACGAGCAGTACTTC. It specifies CASSLGSGYEQYF.

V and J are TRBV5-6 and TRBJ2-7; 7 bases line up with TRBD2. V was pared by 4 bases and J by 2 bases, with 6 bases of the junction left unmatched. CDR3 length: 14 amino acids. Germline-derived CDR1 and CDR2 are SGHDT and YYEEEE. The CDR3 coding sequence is TGTGCCAGCAGCCTCGGGGGGTATACCTACGAGCAGTACTTC. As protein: CASSLGGYTYEQYF.

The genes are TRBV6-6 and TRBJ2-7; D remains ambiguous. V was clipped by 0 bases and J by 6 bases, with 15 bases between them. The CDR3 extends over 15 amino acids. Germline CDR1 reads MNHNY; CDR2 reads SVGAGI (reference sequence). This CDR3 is CASSYSIQSTSEQYF. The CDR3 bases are TGTGCCAGCAGTTACTCGATCCAGTCTACGTCCGAGCAGTACTTC.

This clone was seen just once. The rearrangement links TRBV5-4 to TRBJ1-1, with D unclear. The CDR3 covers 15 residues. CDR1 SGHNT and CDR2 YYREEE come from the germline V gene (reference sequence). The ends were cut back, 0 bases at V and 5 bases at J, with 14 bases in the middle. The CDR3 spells CASSLARGRWTEAFF. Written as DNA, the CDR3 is TGTGCCAGCAGCTTGGCCCGGGGAAGGTGGACTGAAGCTTTCTTT.

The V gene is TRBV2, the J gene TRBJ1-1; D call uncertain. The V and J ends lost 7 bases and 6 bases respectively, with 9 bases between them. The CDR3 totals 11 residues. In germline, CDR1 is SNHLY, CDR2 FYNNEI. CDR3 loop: CASTKVPEAFF. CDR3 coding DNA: TGTGCCAGCACAAAGGTTCCTGAAGCTTTCTTT.

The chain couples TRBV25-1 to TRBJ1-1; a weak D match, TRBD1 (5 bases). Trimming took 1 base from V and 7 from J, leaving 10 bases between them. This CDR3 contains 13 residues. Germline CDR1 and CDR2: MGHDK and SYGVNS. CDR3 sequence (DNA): TGTGCCAGCAGTGAATCGCCAGGGCTTGAAGCTTTCTTT. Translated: CASSESPGLEAFF.

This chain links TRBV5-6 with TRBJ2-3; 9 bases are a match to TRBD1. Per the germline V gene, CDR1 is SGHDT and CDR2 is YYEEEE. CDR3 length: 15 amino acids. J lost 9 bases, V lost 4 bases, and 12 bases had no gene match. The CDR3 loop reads CASSGGQGGPYTQYF. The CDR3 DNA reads TGTGCCAGCAGCGGGGGACAGGGAGGCCCTTACACGCAGTATTTT.

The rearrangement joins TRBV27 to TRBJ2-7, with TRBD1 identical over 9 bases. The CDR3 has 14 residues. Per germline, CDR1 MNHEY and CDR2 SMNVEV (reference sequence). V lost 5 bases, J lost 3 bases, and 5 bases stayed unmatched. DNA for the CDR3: TGTGCCAGCAGTGTGACAGGGGGAGTCTACGAGCAGTACTTC. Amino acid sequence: CASSVTGGVYEQYF.